Here is one TCR beta chain with its context. Its target is unknown. This sample is drawn from a study of T cell responses to AZD1222 COVID-19 vaccine. Sequencing was performed with immunoSEQ multiplex PCR; in TCRdb, only in-frame clones are kept and a portion is missing. The profile covers roughly 120,000 clones, with 85% to 90% appearing a single time and 7% to 8% taken by the ten largest. Study results and caveats: Baseline antibody screening turned up just a handful of seropositive AZD1222 recipients. After the peak T cell response, and only then, were repertoires sampled. Spike-specific TCR breadth and depth were elevated following two AZD1222 doses.

This CDR3 is 15 amino acids long. Germline trimming cut 5 bases from V and 4 bases from J; bases unmatched to any gene: 10. Germline loops: CDR1 SGHAT, CDR2 FQNNGV. The sample here was peripheral blood, taken on day 0 of AZD1222 vaccination. This sequence joins TRBV11-2 and TRBJ2-7, with TRBD2 identical over 8 bases. The receptor was derived from an adult in good health. The CDR3 sequence is CASSDPGLDIYEQYF. The CDR3 DNA reads as TGTGCCAGCAGCGATCCGGGACTAGATATTTACGAGCAGTACTTC.